Each of the 28 T cell receptor beta chains below was sequenced from the same sample in a study of radiation and T cells in renal cell carcinoma. Time point denoted: blood 4 weeks post-SBRT, at nephrectomy. Noted treatment: 15 Gy SBRT to primary tumor, nephrectomy 4 weeks later. Produced via immunoSEQ multiplex PCR; TCRdb's table is partial and in-frame only. The sample lists over 60,000 clones, over 80% occurring once. The sample was blood, taken from a patient whose treatment included radiotherapy and nephrectomy. The receptors here all came from a woman aged 60-70 years with renal cell carcinoma.

This chain uses TRBV27 with TRBJ1-4; no clear D gene. Germline loops: CDR1 MNHEY, CDR2 SMNVEV (reference sequence). Trimming cost V 6 bases and J 7 bases, with 18 bases left between them. The CDR3 has 15 amino acids. CDR3 protein: CASSLGVGIGEKLFF. The DNA for the CDR3 is TGTGCCAGCAGCCTCGGTGTAGGAATAGGTGAAAAACTGTTTTTT.

The chain carries TRBV27 and TRBJ2-3; D remains unclear. This CDR3 is built from 13 residues. Per germline, CDR1 MNHEY and CDR2 SMNVEV (reference sequence). Trimming left V 1 base short and J 0 bases short, with 2 bases between. This CDR3 reads CASSLLSTDTQYF. CDR3 nucleotides: TGTGCCAGCAGTTTATTAAGCACAGATACGCAGTATTTT.

In DNA form, the CDR3 reads TGCGCCAGCAGCTTGGTACCTCTAGGGACTGGGGACAATGAGCAGTTCTTC. This gives the protein CASSLVPLGTGDNEQFF. The genes are TRBV5-1 and TRBJ2-1; a weak D match, TRBD2 (6 bases). The length of the CDR3 is 17 residues. V was cut by 0 bases and J by 5 bases, with 18 bases left in between. Germline CDR1 and CDR2: SGHRS and YFSETQ.

This chain connects TRBV28 to TRBJ2-7; TRBD1 matches at 7 bases. Germline CDR1 is MDHEN and CDR2 is SYDVKM. Losses at the gene ends were 5 bases for V and 3 bases for J; bases not matched to a gene: 10. The CDR3 length is 15 residues. This chain's CDR3 is CASSTGALSYYEQYF. In nucleotides, the CDR3 is TGTGCCAGCAGTACAGGGGCCCTGTCCTACTACGAGCAGTACTTC.

Here the CDR3 reads CSVDPGGGYGYTF. CDR3 nucleotide sequence: TGCAGCGTTGACCCAGGGGGAGGCTATGGCTACACCTTC. This chain links TRBV29-1 with TRBJ1-2; 7 nucleotides line up with TRBD1. The V and J ends lost 3 bases and 4 bases, in that order; junction bases with no gene match: 5. The CDR3 contains 13 residues. Per germline, CDR1 SQVTM and CDR2 ANQGSEA.

The chain uses TRBV30 and TRBJ1-1; no reliable D call. Germline V gene data show CDR1 as GTSNPN and CDR2 as SVGIG (reference sequence). The CDR3 length is 14 residues. V was cut by 3 bases and J by 1 base, with 12 bases left in between. The CDR3 protein is CAWRNRARNTEAFF. The DNA for the CDR3 is TGTGCCTGGAGGAATAGGGCAAGGAACACTGAAGCTTTCTTT. Variable domain in full (rest from reference TRBV30 and TRBJ1-1): SQTIHQWPATLVQPVGSPLSLECTVEGTSNPNLYWYRQAAGRGLQLLFYSVGIGQISSEVPQNLSASRPQDRQFILSSKKLLLSDSGFYLCAWRNRARNTEAFFGQGTRLTVV.

This clone is labeled medium-sized. V and J are TRBV6-1 and TRBJ1-5, with a tentative D call TRBD1 (5 bases). Germline assignment: CDR1 MNHNS and CDR2 SASEGT. Trimming shortened V by 2 bases and J by 4 bases, and 21 bases separated the two germline ends. The CDR3 spans 18 residues. The CDR3 sequence: CASSELRRSIKGNQPQHF. CDR3 sequence (DNA): TGTGCCAGCAGTGAACTGAGACGGTCAATAAAGGGGAATCAGCCCCAGCATTTT.

CDR3 coding DNA: TGTGCCAGCAGCCCACCGGGGGCAGGTGAGCAGTTCTTC. This sequence encodes CASSPPGAGEQFF. The chain carries TRBV11-2 and TRBJ2-1; either TRBD1 or TRBD2 may fit D (6 bases each). Germline loops: CDR1 SGHAT, CDR2 FQNNGV. The germline V and J ends were trimmed by 5 bases and 9 bases, with 14 bases remaining between them. CDR3 length: 13 amino acids.

This clone occurred a few times. V and J are TRBV28 and TRBJ1-4; 7 bases fit TRBD1. This CDR3 is built from 15 residues. Germline V gene lookup returns CDR1 MDHEN and CDR2 SYDVKM. The V segment lost 5 bases and the J segment 2 bases; nucleotides outside the gene matches: 5. CDR3 sequence reads: CASSAPTGTNEKLFF. CDR3 DNA sequence: TGTGCCAGCAGTGCTCCGACAGGGACTAATGAAAAACTGTTTTTT.

The chain carries TRBV27 and TRBJ1-2; unclear D gene. The CDR3 spans 13 residues. The germline V gene has CDR1 MNHEY and CDR2 SMNVEV (reference sequence). The germline V and J ends were trimmed by 2 bases and 5 bases, with 9 bases remaining between them. This chain's CDR3 is CASSLSGRYGYTF. CDR3 DNA sequence: TGTGCCAGCAGTTTAAGTGGCAGATATGGCTACACCTTC.

The chain employs TRBV7-3 and TRBJ2-3; D might be TRBD1 or TRBD2, each matching 6 bases. Germline loops: CDR1 SGHTA, CDR2 FQGTGA. The length of the CDR3 is 16 residues. V was pared by 0 bases and J by 1 base, with 11 bases between. CDR3 DNA: TGTGCCAGCAGCTTAACTCCGGGGGCCCGCACAGATACGCAGTATTTT. It codes for CASSLTPGARTDTQYF.

V and J are TRBV7-2 and TRBJ1-6, with 7 bases that match TRBD1. This CDR3 is built from 16 residues. CDR1 and CDR2 from the germline V gene are SGHTA and FQGNSA. Trimming at V came to 4 bases and at J to 2 bases, leaving 5 bases not matched to a gene. As DNA, the CDR3 is TGTGCCAGCAGCTCGACAGGGCTCACCTATAATTCACCCCTCCACTTT. It specifies CASSSTGLTYNSPLHF.

The J gene is TRBJ1-5, the V gene TRBV7-9; unclear D gene. Germline CDR1 SEHNR, CDR2 FQNEAQ (reference sequence). V was shortened by 1 base and J by 2 bases, with 6 bases between the two germline ends. The CDR3 is 14 amino acids. The CDR3 region is CASSLGEGNQPQHF. Here the CDR3 DNA reads TGTGCCAGCAGCTTAGGGGAGGGCAATCAGCCCCAGCATTTT.

The genes are TRBV19 and TRBJ2-2, with a tentative D call TRBD2 (6 bases). CDR1 LNHDA and CDR2 SQIVND come from the germline V gene (reference sequence). This CDR3 contains 16 residues. The V end lost 5 bases, the J end lost 5 bases, and 18 bases lay between the germline ends. CDR3 DNA: TGTGCCAGTAGTCGAACGGGAGCGGGTGGAACCGGGGAGCTGTTTTTT. Its protein product is CASSRTGAGGTGELFF. Full variable domain (missing parts from reference TRBV19 and TRBJ2-2): DGGITQSPKYLFRKEGQNVTLSCEQNLNHDAMYWYRQDPGQGLRLIYYSQIVNDFQKGDIAEGYSVSREKKESFPLTVTSAQKNPTAFYLCASSRTGAGGTGELFFGEGSRLTVL.

This chain connects TRBV19 to TRBJ1-2; possibly TRBD1 for D (6 bases). Germline V lookup: CDR1 LNHDA, CDR2 SQIVND (reference sequence). The CDR3 extends over 12 amino acids. Trimming left V 3 bases short and J 7 bases short, with 9 bases between. The CDR3 coding sequence is TGTGCCAGTAGTATCGGGGGCAGTGGCTACACCTTC. Translation: CASSIGGSGYTF.

The chain has TRBV19 and TRBJ2-3, with 11 bases lining up with TRBD2. CDR3 size: 15 residues. V lost 9 bases, J lost 1 base, and 6 bases stayed unmatched. Germline lookup yields CDR1 LNHDA and CDR2 SQIVND (reference sequence). CDR3 loop: CASAGTSGGTDTQYF. The CDR3 coding sequence is TGTGCCAGCGCTGGGACTAGCGGCGGCACAGATACGCAGTATTTT.

The chain combines TRBV7-2 with TRBJ2-5; a weak D match, TRBD1 (6 bases). The V gene's germline CDR1 is SGHTA and CDR2 FQGNSA. Trimming pared 3 bases from V and 4 bases from J, leaving 21 bases between. The CDR3 is 17 amino acids. The DNA for the CDR3 is TGTGCCAGCAGCTTGTCCTCTAGCCCCCAAGGGGGAGAGACCCAGTACTTC. It codes for CASSLSSSPQGGETQYF.

CDR3 in amino acids: CASSLGSPSGNTIYF. In nucleotides, the CDR3 is TGTGCCAGCAGCTTAGGATCCCCCTCTGGAAACACCATATATTTT. The genes are TRBV11-2 and TRBJ1-3; no clear D gene. Deletions cut 1 base from V and 0 bases from J, with 7 bases between. Germline assignment: CDR1 SGHAT and CDR2 FQNNGV. The length of the CDR3 is 15 residues.

The rearrangement joins TRBV6-1 to TRBJ1-2; TRBD1 aligns across 8 bases. This CDR3 spans 11 amino acids. V lost 7 bases and J lost 8; bases outside the gene matches: 3. Germline V gives CDR1 MNHNS, CDR2 SASEGT. DNA of the CDR3: TGTGCCAGCACGGACAGGGACGGCTACACCTTC. Translating it yields CASTDRDGYTF.

This chain joins TRBV7-9 and TRBJ2-5, with D unresolved. The J call is uncertain, as TRBJ2-7 better fits the DNA end. The germline gives CDR1 SEHNR, CDR2 FQNEAQ (reference sequence). The CDR3 runs 12 residues. In DNA form, the CDR3 reads TGTGCCAGCAGCTCCCTTTCCTACGAGCAGTACTTC. This gives the protein CASSSLSYEQYF.

The sample holds a few counts of this clone. J is TRBJ1-1 and V is TRBV19; no firm D call. The CDR3 runs to 13 residues. Trimming took 3 bases from V and 3 from J, leaving 8 bases between them. Germline V gene sequence: CDR1 LNHDA, CDR2 SQIVND (reference sequence). CDR3 sequence (DNA): TGTGCCAGTAGTATCAGACGGGACACTGAAGCTTTCTTT. This translates into CASSIRRDTEAFF.

The chain carries TRBV28 and TRBJ2-7, with no clear D. Between the trimmed V and J ends, which lost 6 bases and 6 bases, there was a span of 15 bases. This CDR3 has 13 amino acids. Germline CDR1 MDHEN, CDR2 SYDVKM. The CDR3, as DNA: TGTGCCAGCAGCTCCCCCCAAACGTCCGAGCAGTACTTC. Residues: CASSSPQTSEQYF.

This sequence joins TRBV19 and TRBJ1-1; D remains unclear. The V end was cut by 9 bases, the J end by 11 bases, with 19 bases between. CDR1 LNHDA and CDR2 SQIVND come from the germline V gene (reference sequence). The CDR3 sequence is 12 residues long. For the CDR3, the DNA is TGTGCCAGCCCCCGGGGTCTGGCCCCGGCTTTCTTT. As protein: CASPRGLAPAFF.

The gene calls are TRBV5-1 and TRBJ1-1; D call uncertain. The germline V gene has CDR1 SGHRS and CDR2 YFSETQ. Trimming removed 0 bases from V and 5 bases from J, with 17 bases in between. The CDR3 length is 16 residues. CDR3 protein: CASSLVEVAPGTEAFF. The CDR3 coding sequence is TGCGCCAGCAGCTTGGTCGAAGTGGCCCCGGGGACTGAAGCTTTCTTT. The full variable domain, in which reference TRBV5-1 and TRBJ1-1 provide the parts outside the CDR3, is KAGVTQTPRYLIKTRGQQVTLSCSPISGHRSVSWYQQTPGQGLQFLFEYFSETQRNKGNFPGRFSGRQFSNSRSEMNVSTLELGDSALYLCASSLVEVAPGTEAFFGQGTRLTVV.

The V and J genes are TRBV18 and TRBJ1-1, with TRBD1 matching 10 bases. V lost 3 bases to trimming and J lost 5 bases; unmatched junction nucleotides: 6. Germline-derived CDR1 and CDR2 are KGHSH and LQKENI. CDR3 size: 15 residues. The CDR3: CASSPPDRGRTEAFF. The DNA for the CDR3 is TGTGCCAGCTCACCCCCCGACAGGGGGCGGACTGAAGCTTTCTTT.

V is TRBV19 and J is TRBJ2-2; D not certain. CDR3 length equals 15 residues. V lost 8 bases to trimming and J lost 2 bases, with 15 bases between them. The germline CDR1 and CDR2 sequences are LNHDA and SQIVND (reference sequence). DNA of the CDR3: TGTGCCAGTGGGAAAGCTCTCGTAAACACCGGGGAGCTGTTTTTT. It encodes CASGKALVNTGELFF.

The chain couples TRBV28 to TRBJ1-5, with D possibly TRBD1 on 6 matching bases. Germline CDR1 is MDHEN and CDR2 is SYDVKM. The V end lost 5 bases, the J end lost 4 bases, and 15 bases lay between the germline ends. CDR3 length equals 15 residues. As DNA, the CDR3 is TGTGCCAGCAGTCTGGGACACATACCGAATCAGCCCCAGCATTTT. Translating gives CASSLGHIPNQPQHF.

This clone was seen only once. The chain links TRBV19 to TRBJ1-5, with 7 bases identical to TRBD1. The CDR3 has 18 amino acids. Germline CDR1 is LNHDA and CDR2 is SQIVND (reference sequence). V lost 5 bases and J lost 1; bases outside the gene matches: 14. CDR3 in DNA: TGTGCCAGTAGTGTCCCCGGGACAGCCTCTGGAAGCAATCAGCCCCAGCATTTT. This encodes CASSVPGTASGSNQPQHF.